These T cell receptor beta chains were read from a single sample in a study of blood T cell repertoires in COVID-19. Here immunoSEQ multiplex PCR was the method, and the copy in TCRdb shows in-frame clones only, minus some. The profile shows over 250,000 clones, approximately 93% of them singletons. The sequenced sample was peripheral blood. These receptors came from a woman in her twenties or thirties with COVID-19, enrolled during active disease. The CDR3 runs from the conserved cysteine through the conserved F or W. The D gene is left open where the match is weak. The size field is filled for only some rows; it gives once, few, many or a size class.

j_call v_call d_call clone_size cdr3_aa cdr3_nt
TRBJ1-1 TRBV29-1 . . CSVGRNTEAFF TGCAGCGTCGGTAGGAACACTGAAGCTTTCTTT
TRBJ1-5 TRBV5-4 TRBD1 . CASSLTGANQPQHF TGTGCCAGCAGCTTGACAGGGGCCAATCAGCCCCAGCATTTT
TRBJ1-2 TRBV7-5 . . CVRVSRGNYGYTF TGTGTCAGGGTAAGCAGGGGGAACTATGGCTACACCTTC
TRBJ1-5 TRBV6-5 . . CASLSFEAQHF TGTGCCAGCCTATCCTTCGAAGCCCAGCATTTT
TRBJ2-5 TRBV5-6 TRBD1 . CASRGQGITAETQYF TGTGCCAGCAGGGGACAGGGGATAACGGCAGAGACCCAGTACTTC
TRBJ2-1 TRBV28 . . CASSPEGSWLPFYNEQFF TGTGCCAGCAGCCCGGAGGGTAGCTGGCTCCCTTTCTACAATGAGCAGTTCTTC
TRBJ2-7 TRBV3-1/TRBV3-2 . . CASSSSGLRGYEQYF TGTGCCAGCAGCTCCTCCGGACTGCGGGGCTACGAGCAGTACTTC
TRBJ1-2 TRBV19 TRBD1 . CASRRTGANYGYTF TGTGCCAGTAGGAGGACAGGGGCTAACTATGGCTACACCTTC
TRBJ1-1 TRBV7-6 TRBD1 . CASSPGGQEAFF TGTGCCAGCAGCCCCGGGGGACAGGAAGCTTTCTTT
TRBJ1-1 TRBV27 TRBD1 . CASSRDRGNTEAFF TGTGCCAGCAGCCGGGACAGGGGAAACACTGAAGCTTTCTTT
TRBJ1-1 TRBV6-5 . . CASRPAGNPNTEAFF TGTGCCAGCAGGCCTGCAGGGAACCCGAACACTGAAGCTTTCTTT
TRBJ2-2 TRBV19 TRBD2 . CASSSPSSGKAGELFF TGTGCCAGTAGCTCGCCCTCTAGCGGGAAAGCCGGGGAGCTGTTTTTT
TRBJ1-4 TRBV30 TRBD1 . CAWSARTGTNEKLFF TGTGCCTGGAGTGCGCGGACAGGGACTAATGAAAAACTGTTTTTT
TRBJ2-2 TRBV5-1 TRBD1 once CASSSTGGKTGELFF TGCGCCAGCAGCTCCACAGGGGGAAAAACCGGGGAGCTGTTTTTT
TRBJ2-1 TRBV5-1 TRBD2 . CASSLAGASPYNEQFF TGCGCCAGCAGCCTAGCGGGAGCGTCCCCCTACAATGAGCAGTTCTTC
TRBJ1-1 TRBV28 . . CASSVMGGVEAFF TGTGCCAGCAGTGTAATGGGAGGGGTTGAAGCTTTCTTT
TRBJ1-1 TRBV3-1/TRBV3-2 . . CASSQDPGGYEAFF TGTGCCAGCAGCCAAGACCCTGGGGGGTACGAAGCTTTCTTT
TRBJ2-1 TRBV5-4 . . CASSANSENYNEQFF TGTGCCAGCAGCGCCAACAGTGAAAACTACAATGAGCAGTTCTTC
TRBJ2-7 TRBV14 TRBD1 . CASSQRGPSYEQYF TGTGCCAGCAGCCAGAGGGGGCCCTCCTACGAGCAGTACTTC
TRBJ2-5 TRBV7-6 TRBD1 . CASSPWTGVRETQYF TGTGCCAGCAGCCCCTGGACAGGGGTGAGAGAGACCCAGTACTTC
TRBJ2-7 TRBV28 TRBD2 . CASSSPGTSVYEQYF TGTGCCAGCAGTTCGCCCGGGACTAGCGTATACGAGCAGTACTTC
TRBJ2-5 TRBV3-1/TRBV3-2 . . CASSQGRRPNPGETQYF TGTGCCAGCAGCCAGGGGAGGAGGCCTAATCCAGGGGAGACCCAGTACTTC
TRBJ1-2 TRBV19 TRBD1 . CASSSDRGNYGYTF TGTGCCAGTAGTTCGGACAGGGGTAACTATGGCTACACCTTC
TRBJ1-5 TRBV4-1 . . CASSQDPAINQPQHF TGCGCCAGCAGCCAAGATCCAGCGATCAATCAGCCCCAGCATTTT
TRBJ1-1 TRBV12-3/TRBV12-4 . . CASSLGGGPEAFF TGTGCCAGCAGTTTAGGAGGAGGCCCTGAAGCTTTCTTT
TRBJ1-5 TRBV25-1 . . CASTAGNQPQHF TGTGCCAGCACGGCGGGCAATCAGCCCCAGCATTTT
TRBJ1-6 TRBV6-4 TRBD1 . CASSDSTGGSPLHF TGTGCCAGCAGTGACTCGACAGGGGGCTCACCCCTCCACTTT
TRBJ1-1 TRBV19 . . CASSRRASPGDTEAFF TGTGCCAGTAGTAGACGGGCCTCTCCGGGAGATACTGAAGCTTTCTTT
TRBJ2-2 TRBV10-3 . . CAISESSANTGELFF TGTGCCATCAGTGAGTCTAGCGCGAACACCGGGGAGCTGTTTTTT
TRBJ1-2 TRBV7-8 TRBD1 . CASSRVGQGYYGYTF TGTGCCAGCAGCCGAGTGGGACAGGGATACTATGGCTACACCTTC
TRBJ1-3 TRBV11-2 . once CASSLPRAHDSGNTIYF TGTGCCAGCAGCTTACCGCGGGCCCACGACTCTGGAAACACCATATATTTT
TRBJ2-7 TRBV11-2 TRBD2 . CASSPGTSVGEQYF TGTGCCAGCAGCCCCGGGACTAGCGTCGGCGAGCAGTACTTC
TRBJ1-3 TRBV30 . . CAWSGRRHLYSGNTIYF TGTGCCTGGAGTGGTCGCCGACACTTATACTCTGGAAACACCATATATTTT
TRBJ1-6 TRBV18 . . CASSPGHVDNSPLHF TGTGCCAGCTCACCCGGACACGTCGATAATTCACCCCTCCACTTT
TRBJ2-7 TRBV7-9 TRBD1 . CASRDGTGYEQYF TGTGCCAGCAGGGACGGGACAGGCTACGAGCAGTACTTC
TRBJ1-1 TRBV19 . . CASSIAGWNTEAFF TGTGCCAGTAGTATAGCAGGGTGGAACACTGAAGCTTTCTTT
TRBJ2-1 TRBV6-6 TRBD2 . CASSYAGVANEQFF TGTGCCAGCAGTTACGCGGGAGTAGCCAATGAGCAGTTCTTC
TRBJ1-5 TRBV2 . once CASSDGNLSNQPQHF TGTGCCAGCAGTGACGGGAATCTTAGCAATCAGCCCCAGCATTTT
TRBJ1-1 TRBV5-4 TRBD1 . CASNRQGAPTEAFF TGTGCCAGCAACAGACAGGGGGCGCCTACTGAAGCTTTCTTT
TRBJ2-1 TRBV4-2 TRBD2 . CASSQERQGLAGGGQFF TGTGCCAGCAGCCAAGAGAGACAGGGACTAGCGGGAGGTGGGCAGTTCTTC
TRBJ1-1 TRBV3-1/TRBV3-2 TRBD1 . CAASGTGLNTEAFF TGTGCCGCCTCCGGGACAGGGTTGAACACTGAAGCTTTCTTT
TRBJ2-5 TRBV10-3 TRBD2 . CAMRQTLAGGLETQYF TGTGCCATGCGACAGACTCTAGCGGGAGGGCTAGAGACCCAGTACTTC
TRBJ2-5 TRBV5-4 TRBD1 . CASSSRQGVVETQYF TGTGCCAGCAGCTCCCGACAGGGGGTTGTAGAGACCCAGTACTTC
TRBJ2-5 TRBV27 TRBD1 . CASSRTGGAGGTQYF TGTGCCAGCAGTAGGACAGGGGGCGCCGGCGGGACCCAGTACTTC
TRBJ1-4 TRBV27 . . CASSSAGANEKLFF TGTGCCAGCAGTTCGGCAGGGGCTAATGAAAAACTGTTTTTT
TRBJ2-1 TRBV10-1 . . CASTDGTKSHEQFF TGCGCCAGCACCGACGGGACAAAGAGTCATGAGCAGTTCTTC
TRBJ2-2 TRBV6-5 . few CASSRRMTVTGELFF TGTGCCAGCAGTCGGCGAATGACAGTGACCGGGGAGCTGTTTTTT
TRBJ1-2 TRBV6-2/TRBV6-3 . . CASSYPMGLPQSDYGYTF TGTGCCAGCAGTTACCCCATGGGCTTGCCCCAATCGGACTATGGCTACACCTTC
TRBJ2-5 TRBV5-1 TRBD2 . CASSTTSGQETQYF TGCGCCAGCAGCACTACTAGCGGCCAAGAGACCCAGTACTTC
TRBJ2-3 TRBV19 . . CASSTQPGTADTQYF TGTGCCAGTAGCACCCAGCCGGGTACCGCAGATACGCAGTATTTT